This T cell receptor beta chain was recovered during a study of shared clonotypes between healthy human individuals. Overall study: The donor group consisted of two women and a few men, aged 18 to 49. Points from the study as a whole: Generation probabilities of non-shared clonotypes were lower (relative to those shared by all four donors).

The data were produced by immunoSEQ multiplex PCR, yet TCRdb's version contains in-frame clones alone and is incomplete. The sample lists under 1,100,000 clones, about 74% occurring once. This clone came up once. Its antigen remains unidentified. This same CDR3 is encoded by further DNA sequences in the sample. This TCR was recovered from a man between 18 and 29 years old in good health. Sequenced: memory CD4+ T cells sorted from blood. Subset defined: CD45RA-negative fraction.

In nucleotides, the CDR3 is TGTGCCAGCAGCTTGGGACTAGGGGGCAATGAGCAGTTCTTC. It encodes CASSLGLGGNEQFF. The chain employs TRBV7-9 and TRBJ2-1; 8 nucleotides align to TRBD2. CDR1 and CDR2 from the germline V gene are SEHNR and FQNEAQ (reference sequence). This CDR3 spans 14 amino acids. Trimming took 3 bases from V and 6 from J; bases not matched to a gene: 4.